Following are 2 T cell receptor beta chains from one sample sequenced in a study of blood T cell repertoires in COVID-19. TCRdb's table, derived via immunoSEQ multiplex PCR, lists solely in-frame clones and lacks some. The sample consists of about 160,000 clones, about 80% of them appearing once. The sequenced material came from PBMCs or T cells enriched from blood (not recorded which). The receptors here all came from a woman between 55 and 75 years old who had recovered from COVID-19.

This chain connects TRBV5-1 to TRBJ2-2, with 9 bases lining up with TRBD1. Germline-derived CDR1 and CDR2 are SGHRS and YFSETQ. The CDR3 totals 16 residues. Trimming cost V 0 bases and J 6 bases; bases outside gene matches: 6. In DNA, the CDR3 is TGCGCCAGCAGCTTGGAGGGACAGGGACTACCCGGGGAGCTGTTTTTT. Translated, it gives CASSLEGQGLPGELFF.

The chain employs TRBV4-1 and TRBJ1-1; 8 positions match TRBD1. V dropped 1 base and J dropped 3; count of bases not matched to a gene: 10. CDR1 and CDR2 from the germline V gene are MGHRA and YSYEKL. This CDR3 has 17 residues. In DNA form, the CDR3 reads TGCGCCAGCAGCCAAGGGCAGGGGGCAATCTCGGACACTGAAGCTTTCTTT. This translates into CASSQGQGAISDTEAFF.